The 10 T cell receptor beta chains below were found in one sample sequenced in a study of CXCR3-negative and CXCR3-positive naive CD8 T cells. TRB cDNA libraries were made by UMI-labeled 5' RACE. TCRdb reprocessed the 5' RACE reads and reports one entry per CDR3 protein, with no DNA. This sample's table reports approximately 83,000 distinct CDR3 sequences. Source material: naive CXCR3- CD8+ T cells from blood. Subset in this sample: CD45RO-CCR7+CD27+CD95- naive CD8+ T cells lacking CXCR3 (TNR3-). These receptors were collected from a human donor in good health. Some clones in this sample may be carry-over from other donors' samples.

This chain links TRBV5-1 with TRBJ1-1; TCRdb gives TRBD1 as the D gene, but with no DNA this cannot be confirmed. The germline V gene encodes CDR1 SGHRS and CDR2 YFSETQ. The CDR3 totals 16 residues. The chain's CDR3 is CASSFWGNIENTEAFF.

The chain recombines TRBV5-1 with TRBJ1-1. This CDR3 spans 14 amino acids. CDR1 is SGHRS, CDR2 YFSETQ, per germline. The CDR3 loop reads CASSLRVSGPEAFF.

This chain uses TRBV5-1 with TRBJ2-7; the TCRdb call, TRBD1, lacks DNA for checking. This CDR3 contains 12 residues. Germline V gives CDR1 SGHRS, CDR2 YFSETQ. This CDR3 is CASSQGDYEQYF.

The chain carries TRBV20-1 and TRBJ2-7; TCRdb proposes TRBD2, but this gene call is untestable without DNA. Germline V gene lookup returns CDR1 DFQATT and CDR2 SNEGSKA (reference sequence). This CDR3 spans 15 amino acids. The CDR3 spells CSARELLAGLSEQYF.

CDR3: CASSLGYRNEQFF. The chain is built from TRBV11-2 and TRBJ2-1. This CDR3 is 13 amino acids long. Germline values: CDR1 SGHAT, CDR2 FQNNGV. The entire variable domain, with the rest obtained from reference TRBV11-2 and TRBJ2-1, is as follows: EAGVAQSPRYKIIEKRQSVAFWCNPISGHATLYWYQQILGQGPKLLIQFQNNGVVDDSQLPKDRFSAERLKGVDSTLKIQPAKLEDSAVYLCASSLGYRNEQFFGPGTRLTVL.

J is TRBJ2-7 and V is TRBV7-6; TCRdb lists TRBD1, though no DNA is available to test this call. From germline, CDR1 is SGHVS and CDR2 FNYEAQ. The length of the CDR3 is 14 residues. The CDR3 reads CASSLGGGAYEQYF.

The genes are TRBV18 and TRBJ2-7; lacking DNA, the TRBD2 call made by TCRdb goes unchecked. This CDR3 spans 14 amino acids. Germline CDR1 is KGHSH and CDR2 is LQKENI. The CDR3 loop reads CASSPLGVGYEQYF.

The genes are TRBV9 and TRBJ2-7; TCRdb outputs TRBD2, but without DNA this stays unchecked. Germline CDR1 reads SGDLS; CDR2 reads YYNGEE. The CDR3 length is 14 residues. The CDR3: CASSPAGAVHEQYF.

This chain uses TRBV10-3 with TRBJ1-2; TCRdb's assignment of TRBD1 cannot be checked, as there is no DNA. CDR1 is ENHRY, CDR2 SYGVKD, per germline. The CDR3 loop spans 12 amino acids. CDR3 sequence: CANQGSNYGYTF.

CDR3 sequence: CSVQWGVSQPQHF. V gene TRBV29-1 combines with J gene TRBJ1-5; with no DNA, the TCRdb D assignment of TRBD1 cannot be verified. CDR3 size: 13 residues. Germline values: CDR1 SQVTM, CDR2 ANQGSEA.